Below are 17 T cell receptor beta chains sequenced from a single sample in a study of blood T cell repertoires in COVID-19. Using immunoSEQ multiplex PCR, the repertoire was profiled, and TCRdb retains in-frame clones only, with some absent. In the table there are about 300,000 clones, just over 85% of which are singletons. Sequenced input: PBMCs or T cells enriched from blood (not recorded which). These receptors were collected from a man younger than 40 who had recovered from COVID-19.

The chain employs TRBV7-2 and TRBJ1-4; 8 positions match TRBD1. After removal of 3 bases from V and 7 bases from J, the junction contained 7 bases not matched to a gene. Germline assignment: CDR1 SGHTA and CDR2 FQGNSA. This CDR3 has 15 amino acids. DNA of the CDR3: TGTGCCAGCAGCTTTTCCGGGACAGGTAGTGAAAAACTGTTTTTT. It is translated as CASSFSGTGSEKLFF.

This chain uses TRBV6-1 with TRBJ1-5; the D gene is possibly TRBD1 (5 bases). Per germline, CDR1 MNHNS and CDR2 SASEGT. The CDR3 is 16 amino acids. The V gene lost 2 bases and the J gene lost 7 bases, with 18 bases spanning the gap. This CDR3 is CASSEWVREFDQPQHF. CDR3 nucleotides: TGTGCCAGCAGTGAATGGGTCAGGGAATTTGACCAGCCCCAGCATTTT.

CDR3 residues: CARRDFANTGELFF. The DNA of the CDR3 is TGCGCCAGGAGGGACTTCGCGAACACCGGGGAGCTGTTTTTT. V is TRBV23-1 and J is TRBJ2-2; TRBD2 might be the D (6 bases). TRBV23-1 is noted as an ORF with a role that remains uncertain. V was clipped by 9 bases and J by 0 bases, with 11 bases between them. This CDR3 is built from 14 residues.

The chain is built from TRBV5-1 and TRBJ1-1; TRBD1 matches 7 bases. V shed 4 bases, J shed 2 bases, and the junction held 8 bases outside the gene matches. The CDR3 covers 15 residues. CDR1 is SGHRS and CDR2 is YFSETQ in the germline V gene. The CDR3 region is CASSATGMGNTEAFF. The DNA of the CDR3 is TGCGCCAGCAGCGCGACAGGGATGGGTAACACTGAAGCTTTCTTT. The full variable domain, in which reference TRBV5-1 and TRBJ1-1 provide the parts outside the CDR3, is KAGVTQTPRYLIKTRGQQVTLSCSPISGHRSVSWYQQTPGQGLQFLFEYFSETQRNKGNFPGRFSGRQFSNSRSEMNVSTLELGDSALYLCASSATGMGNTEAFFGQGTRLTVV.

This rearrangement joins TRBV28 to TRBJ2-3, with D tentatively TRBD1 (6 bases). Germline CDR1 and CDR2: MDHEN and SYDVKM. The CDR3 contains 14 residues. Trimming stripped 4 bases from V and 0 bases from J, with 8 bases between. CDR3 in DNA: TGTGCCAGCAGTTCGACAGGTAGCACAGATACGCAGTATTTT. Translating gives CASSSTGSTDTQYF.

The CDR3 nucleotides are TGTGCCACCAGCAGAGGTCGGGGTGTCAGTGAAAAACTGTTTTTT. Translated, it gives CATSRGRGVSEKLFF. The chain joins TRBV15 to TRBJ1-4; D ambiguous. Germline CDR1 and CDR2: LNHNV and YYDKDF (reference sequence). Trimming left V 1 base short and J 7 bases short, with 13 bases between. The CDR3 covers 15 residues.

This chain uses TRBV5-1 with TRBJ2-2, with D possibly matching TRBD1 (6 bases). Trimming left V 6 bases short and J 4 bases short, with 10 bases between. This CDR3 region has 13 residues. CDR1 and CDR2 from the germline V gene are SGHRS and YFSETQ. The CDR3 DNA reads TGCGCCAGCACCCAGGACAGCACCGGGGAGCTGTTTTTT. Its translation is CASTQDSTGELFF.

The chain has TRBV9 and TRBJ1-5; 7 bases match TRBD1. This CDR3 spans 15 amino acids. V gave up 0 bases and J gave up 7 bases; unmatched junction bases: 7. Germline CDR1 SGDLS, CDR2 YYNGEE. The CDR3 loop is CASSVGGTARQPQHF. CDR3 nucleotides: TGTGCCAGCAGCGTAGGGGGGACAGCTCGGCAGCCCCAGCATTTT.

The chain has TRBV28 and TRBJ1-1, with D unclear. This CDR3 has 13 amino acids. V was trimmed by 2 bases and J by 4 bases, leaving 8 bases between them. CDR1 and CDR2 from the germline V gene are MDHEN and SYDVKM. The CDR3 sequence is CASSLGGSTEAFF. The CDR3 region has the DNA TGTGCCAGCAGTTTAGGAGGGTCCACTGAAGCTTTCTTT.

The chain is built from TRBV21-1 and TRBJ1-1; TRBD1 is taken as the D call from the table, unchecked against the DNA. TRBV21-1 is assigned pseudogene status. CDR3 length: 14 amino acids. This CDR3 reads CASSKARETGVAFF. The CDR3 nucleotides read TGTGCCAGCAGCAAAGCTAGGGAGACAGGGGTGGCTTTCTTT.

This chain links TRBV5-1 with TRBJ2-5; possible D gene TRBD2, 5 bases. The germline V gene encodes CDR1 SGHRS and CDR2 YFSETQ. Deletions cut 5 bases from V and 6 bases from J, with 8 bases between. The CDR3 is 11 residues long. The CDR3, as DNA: TGCGCCAGCAGGAGGGATCAGACCCAGTACTTC. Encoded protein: CASRRDQTQYF. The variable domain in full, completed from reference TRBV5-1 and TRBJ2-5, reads KAGVTQTPRYLIKTRGQQVTLSCSPISGHRSVSWYQQTPGQGLQFLFEYFSETQRNKGNFPGRFSGRQFSNSRSEMNVSTLELGDSALYLCASRRDQTQYFGPGTRLLVL.

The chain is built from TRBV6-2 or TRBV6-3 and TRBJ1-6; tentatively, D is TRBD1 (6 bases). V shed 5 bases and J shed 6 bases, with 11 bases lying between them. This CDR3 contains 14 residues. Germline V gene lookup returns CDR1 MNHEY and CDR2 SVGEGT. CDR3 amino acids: CASSLQGTNSPLHF. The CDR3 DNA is TGTGCCAGCAGTCTACAGGGCACTAATTCACCCCTCCACTTT.

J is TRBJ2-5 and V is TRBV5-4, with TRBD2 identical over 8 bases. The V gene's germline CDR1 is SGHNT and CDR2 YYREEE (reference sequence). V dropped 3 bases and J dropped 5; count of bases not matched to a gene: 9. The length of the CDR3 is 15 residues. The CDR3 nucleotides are TGTGCCAGCAGCTCGACCGCGGGGGGACGGGAGACCCAGTACTTC. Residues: CASSSTAGGRETQYF.

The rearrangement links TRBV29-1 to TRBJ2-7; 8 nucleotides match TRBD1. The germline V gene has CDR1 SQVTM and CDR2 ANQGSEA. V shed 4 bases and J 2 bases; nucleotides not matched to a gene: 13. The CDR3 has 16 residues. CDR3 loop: CSVGDRGKVRPYEQYF. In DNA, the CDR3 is TGCAGCGTTGGAGACAGGGGTAAAGTGAGGCCCTACGAGCAGTACTTC.

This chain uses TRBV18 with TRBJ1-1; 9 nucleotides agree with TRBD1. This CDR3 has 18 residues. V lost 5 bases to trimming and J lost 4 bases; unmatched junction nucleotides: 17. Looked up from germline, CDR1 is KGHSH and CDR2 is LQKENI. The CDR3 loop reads CASSARSTGGDDSTEAFF. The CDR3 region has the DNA TGTGCCAGCTCAGCCAGATCCACAGGGGGCGACGATAGCACTGAAGCTTTCTTT.

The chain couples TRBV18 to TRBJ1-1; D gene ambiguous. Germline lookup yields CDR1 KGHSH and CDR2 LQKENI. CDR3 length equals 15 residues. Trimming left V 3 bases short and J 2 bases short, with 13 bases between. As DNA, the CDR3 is TGTGCCAGCTCACCCACGCACCGCCTAAACACTGAAGCTTTCTTT. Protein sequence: CASSPTHRLNTEAFF. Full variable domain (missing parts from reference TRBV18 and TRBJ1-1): NAGVMQNPRHLVRRRGQEARLRCSPMKGHSHVYWYRQLPEEGLKFMVYLQKENIIDESGMPKERFSAEFPKEGPSILRIQQVVRGDSAAYFCASSPTHRLNTEAFFGQGTRLTVV.

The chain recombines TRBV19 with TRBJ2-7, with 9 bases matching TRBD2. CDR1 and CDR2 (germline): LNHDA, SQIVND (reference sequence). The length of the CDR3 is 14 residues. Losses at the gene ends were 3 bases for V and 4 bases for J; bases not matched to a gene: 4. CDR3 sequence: CASSIVSGRYEQYF. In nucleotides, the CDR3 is TGTGCCAGTAGTATTGTCAGCGGGAGGTACGAGCAGTACTTC.